The 29 T cell receptor beta chains below were found in one sample sequenced in a study of glioma-infiltrating T cells. The iRepertoire nested amplicon-rescue multiplex PCR amplified TCR alpha and beta CDR3s from RNA. TCRdb itself ran the multiplex PCR reads through MiXCR, one entry per CDR3 protein. The data show a few hundred thousand distinct CDR3 sequences, around 45% seen once. Sequenced material: glioma tissue, nonneoplastic brain tissue, or PBMCs (not recorded which). These receptors all come from a human donor with low-grade glioma or glioblastoma, undergoing nonglioma brain surgery, or in good health (not recorded which).

This clonotype was found a few times. The V gene is TRBV5-1, the J gene TRBJ2-1, with 8 bases matching TRBD2. This CDR3 contains 15 residues. Germline V gene sequence: CDR1 SGHRS, CDR2 YFSETQ. Trimming cost V 1 base and J 5 bases; bases outside gene matches: 5. CDR3: CASSLIAGLDNEQFF. CDR3 DNA sequence: TGCGCCAGCAGCTTGATAGCGGGACTCGACAATGAGCAGTTCTTC.

The V gene is TRBV6-1, the J gene TRBJ1-1; TRBD1 is a possible D gene (6 bases). The CDR3 has 16 residues. Germline CDR1 reads MNHNS; CDR2 reads SASEGT. The V gene lost 8 bases and the J gene lost 4 bases, with 23 bases spanning the gap. The CDR3 loop is CASARPPGGPSTEAFF. CDR3 sequence (DNA): TGTGCCAGCGCCCGACCCCCCGGGGGGCCCAGCACTGAAGCTTTCTTT.

The V gene is TRBV7-6, the J gene TRBJ2-7; the match to TRBD1 covers 9 bases. The CDR3 totals 14 residues. The germline CDR1 and CDR2 sequences are SGHVS and FNYEAQ. With V trimmed by 3 bases and J by 4 bases, 4 bases remained unmatched. CDR3 bases: TGTGCCAGCAGCTTCAAACAGGGGGCGTACGAGCAGTACTTC. Translation gives CASSFKQGAYEQYF. Together with reference TRBV7-6 and TRBJ2-7, the CDR3 gives the full variable domain: GAGVSQSPRYKVTKRGQDVALRCDPISGHVSLYWYRQALGQGPEFLTYFNYEAQQDKSGLPNDRFSAERPEGSISTLTIQRTEQRDSAMYRCASSFKQGAYEQYFGPGTRLTVT.

Remarks on this clonotype: This may arise from a read error, as a much more abundant clone is one base away. This chain uses TRBV25-1 with TRBJ1-3; D is uncertain. Germline-derived CDR1 and CDR2 are MGHDK and SYGVNS. The CDR3 runs 14 residues. V lost 3 bases, J lost 4 bases, and 10 bases lay in between. DNA of the CDR3: TGTGCCAGCAGTGATGACCGTAGGGGAAACACCATATATTTT. It encodes CASSDDRRGNTIYF.

The chain carries TRBV7-9 and TRBJ2-7, with D perhaps TRBD1 or TRBD2 (5 bases each). Germline CDR1 SEHNR, CDR2 FQNEAQ (reference sequence). The CDR3 sequence is 13 residues long. Trimming removed 5 bases from V and 5 bases from J, with 13 bases in between. CDR3 region: CASSRGVVHEQYF. The CDR3, as DNA: TGTGCCAGCAGCCGAGGGGTGGTCCACGAGCAGTACTTC.

This clonotype was counted between two and nine times. J is TRBJ1-2 and V is TRBV3-1; maybe TRBD1 (6 bases). CDR1 and CDR2 (germline): LGHDT, YNNKEL (reference sequence). The CDR3 sequence is 15 residues long. Trimming took 1 base from V and 3 from J, leaving 12 bases between them. The CDR3 spells CASSQGTANHYGYTF. The CDR3 DNA is TGTGCCAGCAGCCAAGGGACAGCAAATCACTATGGCTACACCTTC.

This clonotype was seen ten or more times. The V gene is TRBV7-9, the J gene TRBJ2-5, with a weak D call TRBD2 (5 bases). The V end lost 2 bases, the J end lost 7 bases, and 11 bases lay between the germline ends. Germline CDR1 and CDR2: SEHNR and FQNEAQ (reference sequence). This CDR3 contains 13 residues. The CDR3 DNA follows: TGTGCCAGCAGCTTATCCCCAGAGGGGACCCAGTACTTC. Translated, it gives CASSLSPEGTQYF.

This clonotype was detected many times. The chain combines TRBV6-1 with TRBJ1-2, with a tentative D call TRBD1 (5 bases). The CDR3 has 17 residues. V was trimmed by 8 bases and J by 1 base, leaving 23 bases between them. Germline V CDR1 and CDR2: MNHNS, SASEGT. The CDR3 here is CASASHPSSGDNYGYTF. The CDR3 DNA reads TGTGCCAGCGCGTCACACCCGTCGTCGGGGGATAACTATGGCTACACCTTC.

This clonotype has only a few counts. A much larger clone differs by one base, so this may be a read error. V is TRBV27 and J is TRBJ2-1; D ambiguous. Trimming left V 2 bases short and J 11 bases short, with 16 bases between. In germline, CDR1 is MNHEY, CDR2 SMNVEV (reference sequence). There are 14 residues in the CDR3. In nucleotides, the CDR3 is TGTGCCAGCAGTTTACTTAGGCCCATGAATAAGCAGTTCTTC. This codes for CASSLLRPMNKQFF.

The CDR3 loop is CSARVTDYVGGFYNEQFF. The CDR3 DNA reads as TGCAGTGCTAGAGTCACGGACTATGTCGGAGGCTTTTACAATGAGCAGTTCTTC. The chain joins TRBV20-1 to TRBJ2-1; TRBD2 might be the D (6 bases). Germline CDR1 is DFQATT and CDR2 is SNEGSKA (reference sequence). CDR3 length equals 18 residues. V lost 1 base to trimming and J lost 4 bases, with 23 bases between them.

The gene calls are TRBV19 and TRBJ2-1; no clear D gene. V lost 4 bases to trimming and J lost 9 bases, with 16 bases between them. Germline V gene data show CDR1 as LNHDA and CDR2 as SQIVND (reference sequence). The CDR3 consists of 14 residues. The CDR3 sequence: CASSTASRPLEQFF. The DNA of the CDR3 is TGTGCCAGTAGTACTGCTTCGCGACCGCTTGAGCAGTTCTTC.

This chain joins TRBV20-1 and TRBJ2-5; TRBD1 matches 12 bases. The length of the CDR3 is 15 residues. CDR1 is DFQATT and CDR2 is SNEGSKA in the germline V gene (reference sequence). Germline trimming cut 4 bases from V and 5 bases from J; bases unmatched to any gene: 8. The CDR3 sequence is CSATNPGQGAETQYF. DNA for the CDR3: TGCAGTGCTACAAATCCGGGACAGGGGGCCGAGACCCAGTACTTC.

With regard to this clonotype: A single base separates this from a much larger clone, so it may be a read error. The chain combines TRBV6-5 with TRBJ2-7; the D gene is possibly TRBD2 (6 bases). Trimming pared 7 bases from V and 6 bases from J, leaving 13 bases between. CDR1 is MNHEY and CDR2 is SVGAGI in the germline V gene. CDR3 length equals 12 residues. This chain's CDR3 is CASIRLGGEQYF. The DNA for the CDR3 is TGTGCCAGCATCCGCTTGGGGGGCGAGCAGTACTTC.

The chain carries TRBV12-3 or TRBV12-4 and TRBJ2-7; the D gene could be TRBD1 or TRBD2 (5 bases each). The CDR3 extends over 14 amino acids. V was clipped by 1 base and J by 3 bases, with 10 bases between them. CDR3 protein: CASSLGDGRYEQYF. DNA for the CDR3: TGTGCCAGCAGTTTAGGGGACGGGCGCTACGAGCAGTACTTC.

In this sample, this clonotype turned up a few times. The chain combines TRBV28 with TRBJ1-5; 8 nucleotides align to TRBD1. There are 16 residues in the CDR3. V gave up 3 bases and J gave up 1 base; unmatched junction bases: 5. Germline values: CDR1 MDHEN, CDR2 SYDVKM. The CDR3 DNA reads as TGTGCCAGCAGTTTTCAGGGGGCGGGAAGCAATCAGCCCCAGCATTTT. It is translated as CASSFQGAGSNQPQHF.

The chain links TRBV10-1 to TRBJ2-1, with D perhaps TRBD2 (6 bases). Germline V gene data show CDR1 as WNHNN and CDR2 as SYGVQD (reference sequence). V gave up 8 bases and J gave up 7 bases, with 15 bases separating them. The CDR3 has 13 amino acids. DNA of the CDR3: TGCGCCAGCCCTTACGGGGGTAGGAATGAGCAGTTCTTC. Translating it yields CASPYGGRNEQFF.

About this clonotype itself: Given a much more abundant clone one base away, this may be a read error. J is TRBJ2-3 and V is TRBV6-1, with 7 bases fitting TRBD2. The CDR3 is made up of 12 amino acids. Germline V gene data show CDR1 as MNHNS and CDR2 as SASEGT. CDR3 sequence reads: CASSWGRDTRYF. CDR3 DNA sequence: TGTGCCAGCAGCTGGGGGAGGGATACGCGGTATTTT.

This clonotype was seen ten or more times. V and J are TRBV29-1 and TRBJ2-7; 8 bases line up with TRBD2. The CDR3 runs to 13 residues. Losses at the gene ends were 7 bases for V and 2 bases for J; bases not matched to a gene: 7. Germline CDR1 and CDR2: SQVTM and ANQGSEA. For the CDR3, the DNA is TGCAGCGCCATAGCGGGAAACACCTACGAGCAGTACTTC. Translation gives CSAIAGNTYEQYF.

Only a few counts were recorded for this clonotype. The V call is TRBV7-2, the J call TRBJ1-2; 7 bases map to TRBD1. V lost 2 bases, J lost 8 bases, and 5 bases stayed unmatched. CDR1 is SGHTA, CDR2 FQGNSA, per germline. The CDR3 is made up of 13 amino acids. The CDR3 DNA reads TGTGCCAGCAGCTTACAGGGGGTTCGGGGCTACACCTTC. Translating gives CASSLQGVRGYTF.

Points on this clonotype: This could be a read error, since a much larger clone is one nucleotide away. The CDR3 carries no conserved terminal phenylalanine or tryptophan, so it likely arises from a read error. The rearrangement uses TRBV27 and TRBJ1-1; D is unresolved. The length of the CDR3 is 13 residues. The V and J ends lost 6 bases and 4 bases respectively, with 12 bases between them. CDR1 is MNHEY and CDR2 is SMNVEV in the germline V gene (reference sequence). The CDR3 is CASRRSVSTEAFS. In DNA, the CDR3 is TGTGCCAGCAGGCGTTCAGTGAGCACTGAAGCTTTCTCT.

This clonotype was recorded at least ten times. The V gene is TRBV27, the J gene TRBJ1-2, with 11 bases aligning to TRBD1. The CDR3 has 14 amino acids. Per the germline V gene, CDR1 is MNHEY and CDR2 is SMNVEV (reference sequence). V was pared by 5 bases and J by 4 bases, with 3 bases of the junction left unmatched. DNA of the CDR3: TGTGCCAGCAGTCTCGGGACAGGGGGCTATGGCTACACCTTC. Encoded protein: CASSLGTGGYGYTF.

The rearrangement links TRBV6-1 to TRBJ2-7; 7 positions agree with TRBD1. Germline values: CDR1 MNHNS, CDR2 SASEGT. After removal of 6 bases from V and 2 bases from J, the junction contained 7 bases not matched to a gene. The CDR3 runs to 14 residues. For the CDR3, the DNA is TGTGCCAGCAGAAATACAGGGGCGACCTACGAGCAGTACTTC. It specifies CASRNTGATYEQYF.

The chain is built from TRBV27 and TRBJ2-1, with 8 bases aligning to TRBD2. The CDR3 is 15 amino acids. CDR1 and CDR2 (germline): MNHEY, SMNVEV (reference sequence). The CDR3, as DNA: TGTGTTAGCAGCCCTTTTAGCGGGAAGGGAAATGAGCAGTTCTTC. Its translation is CVSSPFSGKGNEQFF.

The chain combines TRBV20-1 with TRBJ2-3; TRBD2 matches 11 bases. V was pared by 2 bases and J by 6 bases, with 16 bases of the junction left unmatched. This CDR3 is 18 amino acids long. The germline V gene encodes CDR1 DFQATT and CDR2 SNEGSKA (reference sequence). CDR3 residues: CSARSPGLAVGPSDTQYF. In DNA, the CDR3 is TGCAGTGCTAGATCCCCGGGACTAGCGGTAGGGCCGTCGGATACGCAGTATTTT.

In this sample, this clonotype turned up a few times. The rearrangement links TRBV7-9 to TRBJ2-5; D is ambiguous. Trimming shortened V by 6 bases and J by 4 bases, and 9 bases separated the two germline ends. This CDR3 spans 12 amino acids. Germline CDR1 is SEHNR and CDR2 is FQNEAQ (reference sequence). The CDR3 spells CASSQIGETQYF. The DNA of the CDR3 is TGTGCCAGCAGTCAAATAGGAGAGACCCAGTACTTC.

This clonotype was seen only a few times. The J gene is TRBJ1-4, the V gene TRBV19; D call uncertain. The CDR3 is 16 residues long. With 1 base removed from V and 6 bases from J, the gap between germline ends came to 15 bases. Germline CDR1 and CDR2: LNHDA and SQIVND (reference sequence). In DNA, the CDR3 is TGTGCCAGTAGTATAGGAGTCGGCAGGTACTATGAAAAACTGTTTTTT. Protein sequence: CASSIGVGRYYEKLFF.

This clonotype occurred a few times. The V call is TRBV4-1, the J call TRBJ2-5; D gene ambiguous. The CDR3 covers 14 residues. Germline V gene sequence: CDR1 MGHRA, CDR2 YSYEKL. Between the trimmed V and J ends, which lost 4 bases and 5 bases, there was a span of 14 bases. The CDR3 nucleotides read TGCGCCAGCAGCCCCCGTCTAGTAGGGGAGACCCAGTACTTC. Translation gives CASSPRLVGETQYF.

A few counts support this clonotype. The chain couples TRBV10-3 to TRBJ2-7; maybe TRBD2 (7 bases). The CDR3 sequence is 14 residues long. The V end lost 7 bases, the J end lost 5 bases, and 18 bases lay between the germline ends. The germline V gene has CDR1 ENHRY and CDR2 SYGVKD. For the CDR3, the DNA is TGTGCCATCACCGTGGGGGGGGGCATCAACGAGCAGTACTTC. This gives the protein CAITVGGGINEQYF.

This clonotype has a count of ten or more. The V and J genes are TRBV28 and TRBJ1-1; 7 nucleotides line up with TRBD1. V was pared by 3 bases and J by 5 bases, with 9 bases of the junction left unmatched. This CDR3 region has 15 residues. CDR1 and CDR2 from the germline V gene are MDHEN and SYDVKM. This CDR3 reads CASSFEQGIETEAFF. CDR3 in DNA: TGTGCCAGCAGTTTCGAACAGGGGATCGAGACTGAAGCTTTCTTT.